This T cell receptor beta chain stems from a study of shared clonotypes between healthy human individuals. Overall study: Each donor contributed plates that comprised three CD4 naive, three CD4 memory, two CD8 naive and one CD8 memory. Whole-study results and caveats: Sharing of clonotypes among donors was expected to vary with sequencing depth.

Unmatched junction bases numbered 13, after V lost 1 base and J lost 4 bases. The germline V gene has CDR1 SGHRS and CDR2 YFSETQ. The CDR3 loop spans 17 amino acids. The table came from immunoSEQ multiplex PCR; TCRdb's copy has only in-frame clones and leaves some out. Among around 1.6 million clones listed, roughly 98% were seen once. Of note for this clone: The antigen is unknown.

Sequencing used naive CD4+ T cells sorted from blood. Subset defined: CD45RA+ positively selected. V usage is TRBV5-1 and J usage is TRBJ1-2; 7 nucleotides match TRBD1. This clonotype was sampled from a man in his thirties or forties in good health. The CDR3 is CASSLSSTTDRFYGYTF. DNA for the CDR3: TGCGCCAGCAGCTTGTCTTCCACCACGGACAGGTTCTATGGCTACACCTTC.